These 10 T cell receptor beta chains came from one sample sequenced in a study of shared clonotypes between healthy human individuals. TCRdb's copy holds only in-frame clones and misses some; the assay was immunoSEQ multiplex PCR. The repertoire has roughly 1,100,000 clones, about 76% of them found once; the top ten carry 1.2% to 1.5%. The sample comprised memory CD4+ T cells sorted from blood. Regarding subset: CD45RA-negative fraction. All receptors derive from a man younger than 35 in good health.

This chain connects TRBV28 to TRBJ1-5, with D possibly TRBD1 on 5 matching bases. CDR1 and CDR2 from the germline V gene are MDHEN and SYDVKM. V lost 7 bases to trimming and J lost 6 bases, with 19 bases between them. This CDR3 has 15 residues. As DNA, the CDR3 is TGTGCCAGCACTTCCCGGGGGGTCGGATCTCAGCCCCAGCATTTT. It is translated as CASTSRGVGSQPQHF.

This clone was found a few times. The genes are TRBV2 and TRBJ1-6, with 9 bases that match TRBD1. V shed 5 bases, J shed 9 bases, and the junction held 11 bases outside the gene matches. The CDR3 runs to 16 residues. CDR1 is SNHLY and CDR2 is FYNNEI in the germline V gene. The DNA of the CDR3 is TGTGCCAGCAGTCGCAGCCGGGACAGGGTCGTTTCACCCCTCCACTTT. Translating it yields CASSRSRDRVVSPLHF.

This clone has just a few counts. Within the sample, other DNA sequences also encode this same CDR3. The rearrangement links TRBV5-1 to TRBJ1-6; unclear D gene. The germline gives CDR1 SGHRS, CDR2 YFSETQ. The length of the CDR3 is 14 residues. The V end was cut by 0 bases, the J end by 6 bases, with 7 bases between. CDR3 coding DNA: TGCGCCAGCAGCTTGGACCCAAGTAATTCACCCCTCCACTTT. Translating gives CASSLDPSNSPLHF. Looking up the rest from reference TRBV5-1 and TRBJ1-6 gives the full variable domain: KAGVTQTPRYLIKTRGQQVTLSCSPISGHRSVSWYQQTPGQGLQFLFEYFSETQRNKGNFPGRFSGRQFSNSRSEMNVSTLELGDSALYLCASSLDPSNSPLHFGNGTRLTVT.

This chain links TRBV2 with TRBJ2-2, with D unclear. The CDR3 is made up of 15 amino acids. Looked up from germline, CDR1 is SNHLY and CDR2 is FYNNEI. The V end was cut by 0 bases, the J end by 1 base, with 6 bases between. The CDR3 here is CASSEAIGNTGELFF. The CDR3 DNA reads as TGTGCCAGCAGTGAAGCGATTGGGAACACCGGGGAGCTGTTTTTT.

The chain uses TRBV5-1 and TRBJ2-2; 9 nucleotides agree with TRBD1. V was clipped by 0 bases and J by 0 bases; unmatched bases: 6. The V gene's germline CDR1 is SGHRS and CDR2 YFSETQ. The CDR3 covers 18 residues. CDR3 sequence: CASSLVRGDRANTGELFF. DNA of the CDR3: TGCGCCAGCAGCTTGGTACGAGGGGACAGGGCGAACACCGGGGAGCTGTTTTTT.

The rearrangement uses TRBV2 and TRBJ2-1, with D possibly matching TRBD1 (5 bases). The CDR3 is 15 residues long. CDR1 SNHLY and CDR2 FYNNEI come from the germline V gene. The germline V and J ends were trimmed by 6 bases and 1 base, with 13 bases remaining between them. For the CDR3, the DNA is TGTGCCAGCAGCCCTAGACAGTTATCCTACAATGAGCAGTTCTTC. Translated: CASSPRQLSYNEQFF.

This chain joins TRBV5-1 and TRBJ1-4, with 7 bases lining up with TRBD1. This CDR3 has 16 residues. The V gene's germline CDR1 is SGHRS and CDR2 YFSETQ. Trimming cost V 4 bases and J 0 bases; bases outside gene matches: 6. The CDR3: CASSAGQLATNEKLFF. The CDR3 DNA is TGCGCCAGCAGCGCGGGACAGTTAGCAACTAATGAAAAACTGTTTTTT.

The chain has TRBV6-1 and TRBJ1-1; the D gene is possibly TRBD1 (5 bases). V lost 4 bases, J lost 1 base, and 7 bases lay in between. The length of the CDR3 is 13 residues. The germline V gene encodes CDR1 MNHNS and CDR2 SASEGT. The CDR3, as DNA: TGTGCCAGCAGTGGACAGACGAACACTGAAGCTTTCTTT. Amino acids: CASSGQTNTEAFF.

The chain combines TRBV18 with TRBJ2-3, with 9 bases matching TRBD2. The CDR3 is made up of 16 amino acids. Germline V gene sequence: CDR1 KGHSH, CDR2 LQKENI. The V and J ends lost 0 bases and 2 bases, in that order; junction bases with no gene match: 3. Written as DNA, the CDR3 is TGTGCCAGCTCACCACCGCTAGCGGGGCCCACAGATACGCAGTATTTT. This sequence encodes CASSPPLAGPTDTQYF.

This rearrangement joins TRBV19 to TRBJ2-7, with D perhaps being TRBD1 or TRBD2 (5 bases each). V shed 3 bases and J shed 5 bases, with 17 bases lying between them. Looked up from germline, CDR1 is LNHDA and CDR2 is SQIVND (reference sequence). CDR3 size: 15 residues. CDR3 nucleotides: TGTGCCAGTAGTATGGGCTTGGGCCCGGGGCACGAGCAGTACTTC. Its protein product is CASSMGLGPGHEQYF.